A selection of T cell receptor beta chains follows, all from one sample in a study of shared clonotypes between healthy human individuals. Assay used: immunoSEQ multiplex PCR; TCRdb lists only in-frame clones, some missing. This sample has 2 million to 2.5 million clones, with 93% found just once. Sequencing was done on a sample of naive CD8+ T cells from PBMCs. Source of these receptors: a man aged 18-30 years in good health. Some clones in this sample may be carry-over from other donors' samples. Each CDR3 is given with its conserved first and last residue. D genes are given only for firm matches. Clone size is not always given. Where it is, it says once, few, many or a class for expanded clones.

J | size | D | V | DNA | CDR3
TRBJ2-7 | . | TRBD2 | TRBV5-1 | TGCGCCAGCAGCTTGGCTCCCAGCGGGAGCTCCTACGAGCAGTACTTC | CASSLAPSGSSYEQYF
TRBJ2-1 | . | . | TRBV30 | TGTGCCTGGAGGGCAACGAGGGATGAGCAGTTCTTC | CAWRATRDEQFF
TRBJ1-1 | few | TRBD1 | TRBV7-9 | TGTGCCAGCAGAAGGGACTGGGACAGATACACTGAAGCTTTCTTT | CASRRDWDRYTEAFF
TRBJ1-5 | . | . | TRBV18 | TGTGCCAGCTCACCTGGGGGGTATAAAAATCAGCCCCAGCATTTT | CASSPGGYKNQPQHF
TRBJ2-7 | . | . | TRBV27 | TGTGCCAGCAGTTCGGACTGGGATAGCTCCTACGAGCAGTACTTC | CASSSDWDSSYEQYF
TRBJ2-5 | . | TRBD2 | TRBV7-3 | TGTGCCAGCAGCGCGGGACTAGCGGGAGCTACCCAGTACTTC | CASSAGLAGATQYF
TRBJ2-7 | once | . | TRBV15 | TGTGCCACCAGCAGAGGTTCCGGGACGACCTACGAGCAGTACTTC | CATSRGSGTTYEQYF
TRBJ2-7 | once | TRBD2 | TRBV11-2 | TGTGCCAGCAGCGGAGAGGGTCTAGCGGGAGTAGGCTACGAGCAGTACTTC | CASSGEGLAGVGYEQYF
TRBJ1-1 | . | . | TRBV4-2 | TGTGCCAGCAGCCAAGATATAGGGAACACTGAAGCTTTCTTT | CASSQDIGNTEAFF
TRBJ2-7 | . | . | TRBV5-5 | TGTGCCAGCAGCTACTCTCCGGGACTCGTCTCCTACGAGCAGTACTTC | CASSYSPGLVSYEQYF
TRBJ2-1 | . | TRBD2 | TRBV6-6 | TGTGCCAGCAGTTTTACTAGCGGGAGTGTCGATGAGCAGTTCTTC | CASSFTSGSVDEQFF
TRBJ1-2 | . | . | TRBV15 | TGTGCCACCAGCAGTTCTATGGGTTCGTCGCTCTATGGCTACACCTTC | CATSSSMGSSLYGYTF
TRBJ1-1 | . | . | TRBV14 | TGTGCCAGCAGCCAAGTTACCTACATGAACACTGAAGCTTTCTTT | CASSQVTYMNTEAFF
TRBJ2-7 | . | . | TRBV7-6 | TGTGCCAGCAGTTCCCTCGGCTCCTACGAGCAGTACTTC | CASSSLGSYEQYF
TRBJ2-7 | . | . | TRBV28 | TGTGCCAGCAGTTCCCGTCAGGCTTTAGAGCAGTACTTC | CASSSRQALEQYF
TRBJ2-7 | . | TRBD2 | TRBV5-5 | TGTGCCAGCAGCTCCGGACTAGCGGGAGAAAACAACGAGCAGTACTTC | CASSSGLAGENNEQYF
TRBJ2-2 | . | TRBD2 | TRBV5-1 | TGCGCCAGCAGCGCGTCGGGAGGGCCCCCCACCGGGGAGCTGTTTTTT | CASSASGGPPTGELFF
TRBJ2-7 | . | TRBD1 | TRBV29-1 | TGCAGCGGCCGGGACAGTGGCTACGAGCAGTACTTC | CSGRDSGYEQYF
TRBJ2-3 | . | TRBD2 | TRBV5-4 | TGTGCCAGCAGCTTGTGGTCTGTGCGGGAGGGGGGATCAGATACGCAGTATTTT | CASSLWSVREGGSDTQYF
TRBJ1-2 | . | TRBD1 | TRBV14 | TGTGCCAGCAGCCAAGATTTAGGACAGGGCCCGTATACATATGGCTACACCTTC | CASSQDLGQGPYTYGYTF
TRBJ1-1 | . | . | TRBV6-6 | TGTGCCAGCAGTTACTTTCCCTCAGGGTCAAACACTGAAGCTTTCTTT | CASSYFPSGSNTEAFF
TRBJ2-7 | . | TRBD1 | TRBV27 | TGTGCCAGCAGTTTATTATCCGTGACAGGGGGCCCCTACGAGCAGTACTTC | CASSLLSVTGGPYEQYF
TRBJ1-2 | . | . | TRBV11-2 | TGTGCCAGCAGCATAAGGGACACGTATGGCTACACCTTC | CASSIRDTYGYTF
TRBJ2-7 | . | . | TRBV27 | TGTGCCAGCAGTCCCCTGGTCCGGGACGAGCAGTACTTC | CASSPLVRDEQYF
TRBJ2-3 | . | TRBD1 | TRBV27 | TGTGCCAGCAGTTTAAGTAGGACAGGGACGGGTGATACGCAGTATTTT | CASSLSRTGTGDTQYF
TRBJ1-1 | . | TRBD1 | TRBV5-6 | TGTGCCAGCAGCGAGGGGGACAGCACTGAAGCTTTCTTT | CASSEGDSTEAFF
TRBJ1-5 | . | . | TRBV29-1 | TGCAGCGTGTTTTTTGGGAGCAATCAGCCCCAGCATTTT | CSVFFGSNQPQHF
TRBJ2-7 | . | TRBD1 | TRBV9 | TGTGCCAGCAGCGTCGATTCCGGGACAGGGGGCCACGAGCAGTACTTC | CASSVDSGTGGHEQYF
TRBJ2-3 | . | TRBD2 | TRBV28 | TGTGCCAGCAGTTTCAAGCGGGAGGCTGGGAAGGATACGCAGTATTTT | CASSFKREAGKDTQYF
TRBJ1-5 | . | . | TRBV19 | TGTGCCAGTAGTATGGGCCCCAGGGCTTACAATCAGCCCCAGCATTTT | CASSMGPRAYNQPQHF
TRBJ1-2 | . | . | TRBV7-9 | TGTGCCAGCAGCCCGGCCCTCAGGGATGGCTACACCTTC | CASSPALRDGYTF
TRBJ2-2 | . | . | TRBV7-9 | TGTGCCAGCAGCTTAGGTTACGGGGAGCTGTTTTTT | CASSLGYGELFF
TRBJ1-5 | . | . | TRBV6-1 | TGTGCCAGCAGTGAATATGATATCGGGCAGCCCCAGCATTTT | CASSEYDIGQPQHF
TRBJ2-6 | . | . | TRBV15 | TGTGCCACCAGTAAGGGGAGCTCTGGGGCCAACGTCCTGACTTTC | CATSKGSSGANVLTF
TRBJ2-1 | . | . | TRBV19 | TGTGCCAGTATCCCGACCTTGGGGGGCCTTCAGTTCTTC | CASIPTLGGLQFF
TRBJ1-2 | . | TRBD1 | TRBV29-1 | TGCAGCGCCTATCTGTTTGATAACCGGGACAGCCACGAAGAGAAAGATGGCTATGGCTACACCTTC | CSAYLFDNRDSHEEKDGYGYTF
TRBJ2-7 | . | TRBD2 | TRBV15 | TGTGCCACCAGCAGAGTCGATAGCGGGAATTACGAGCAGTACTTC | CATSRVDSGNYEQYF
TRBJ2-1 | . | TRBD2 | TRBV18 | TGTGCCAGCTCACTTCCGGGACTAGCTTCTAATGAGCAGTTCTTC | CASSLPGLASNEQFF
TRBJ1-2 | . | . | TRBV7-9 | TGTGCCAGCAGCCAGGGGCAGCCGCTCTATGGCTACACCTTC | CASSQGQPLYGYTF